The T cell receptor beta chain described here comes from a study of CD8+CD57+ T cells in acquired aplastic anemia. The CDR3 has 12 residues. Between the trimmed V and J ends, which lost 4 bases and 5 bases, there was a span of 9 bases. Germline V gene sequence: CDR1 SNHLY, CDR2 FYNNEI. Investigators profiled TCR beta VDJ and CDR3 from genomic DNA template. TCRdb analysed the reads with MiXCR anew, one entry per CDR3 protein. The data show under 350,000 distinct CDR3 sequences, roughly three fifths seen once. Sequenced: sorted CD4+, CD8+, or CD8+CD57+ T cells (not recorded which) from PBMCs. This TCR came from a human donor with severe aplastic anemia or a healthy control (not recorded which). This chain links TRBV2 with TRBJ2-7; D not certain. CDR3 in amino acids: CASSVLFHEQYF. Written as DNA, the CDR3 is TGTGCCAGCAGTGTACTATTCCACGAGCAGTACTTC. The variable domain in full, with the rest retrieved from reference TRBV2 and TRBJ2-7, is EPEVTQTPSHQVTQMGQEVILRCVPISNHLYFYWYRQILGQKVEFLVSFYNNEISEKSEIFDDQFSVERPDGSNFTLKIRSTKLEDSAMYFCASSVLFHEQYFGPGTRLTVT.